This T cell receptor beta chain was retrieved from a study of T cells in Graves' hyperthyroidism and ophthalmopathy. Whole-study findings and limits: Blood also carried most thyroid clonotypes expanded above 0.001. A model using 13 V-J features told ophthalmopathy apart from stable hyperthyroidism.

The CDR3 runs to 13 residues. With 4 bases removed from V and 8 bases from J, the gap between germline ends came to 12 bases. CDR1 and CDR2 (germline): SGHRS, YFSETQ. To note about this clonotype: The target antigen is unknown.

No progression to ophthalmopathy during 18 months of follow-up defined stable disease. Subjects aged 18 to 65 presented with newly diagnosed hyperthyroidism of less than 2 months' duration. The source material, RNA transcripts, was used to amplify TCR beta CDR3 regions. Carried out on the TCR CDR3, a first-round RT-PCR used the HTBI primer set. TCRdb reprocessed the multiplex PCR reads via MiXCR and lists one record per CDR3 protein. The repertoire holds 300,000 to 350,000 distinct CDR3 sequences, with about 21% as singletons. The chain recombines TRBV5-1 with TRBJ1-4; tentative D call: TRBD1 (6 bases). This receptor was obtained from a woman aged 50 to 65 with Graves' hyperthyroidism. The sample comprised blood. The CDR3, as DNA: TGCGCCAGCAGCCCCGGGACATCAGAAAAACTGTTTTTT. Its protein product is CASSPGTSEKLFF.